This paragraph reports one T cell receptor beta chain. Antigen specificity is unknown. The data stem from a study of radiotherapy plus CTLA-4 blockade in lung cancer. Study information: The study recorded objective responses in roughly 20% of patients and disease control in 31%. Study results and caveats: Early blood T cell clone changes and increased post-radiation serum interferon-beta were reportedly the strongest response predictors. Researchers report tumor-derived TCR clones expanding in blood after radiotherapy plus ipilimumab.

Germline V gene data show CDR1 as LNHDA and CDR2 as SQIVND (reference sequence). Between the trimmed V and J ends, which lost 6 bases and 3 bases, there was a span of 9 bases. The CDR3 spans 12 residues. Data came from immunoSEQ multiplex PCR; TCRdb stores just in-frame clones and leaves some out. The table includes approximately 40,000 clones, over 70% detected once. Receiving focal radiation plus CTLA-4 blockade with ipilimumab were patients who had chemo-refractory metastatic non-small-cell lung cancer. The genes are TRBV19 and TRBJ2-7, with D maybe TRBD1 (5 bases). Sequenced material: peripheral blood, taken from a patient treated with radiotherapy plus ipilimumab. The clonotype originates from a human donor with non-small cell lung cancer who had stable disease on radiotherapy plus ipilimumab. The chain's CDR3 is CASSLRGYEQYF. CDR3 sequence (DNA): TGTGCCAGTAGCCTTAGGGGCTACGAGCAGTACTTC.